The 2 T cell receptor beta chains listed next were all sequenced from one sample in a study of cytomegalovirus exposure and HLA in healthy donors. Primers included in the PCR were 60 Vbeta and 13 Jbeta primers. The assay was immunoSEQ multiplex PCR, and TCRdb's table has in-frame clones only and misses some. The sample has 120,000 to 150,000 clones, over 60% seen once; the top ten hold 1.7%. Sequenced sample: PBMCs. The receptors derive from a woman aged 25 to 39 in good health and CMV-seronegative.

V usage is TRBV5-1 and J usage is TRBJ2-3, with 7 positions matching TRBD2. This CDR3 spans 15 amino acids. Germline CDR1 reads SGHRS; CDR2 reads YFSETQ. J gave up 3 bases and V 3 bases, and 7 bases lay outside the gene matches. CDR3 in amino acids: CASSSSSGITDTQYF. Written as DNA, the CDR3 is TGCGCCAGCAGCTCTTCTAGCGGAATAACAGATACGCAGTATTTT.

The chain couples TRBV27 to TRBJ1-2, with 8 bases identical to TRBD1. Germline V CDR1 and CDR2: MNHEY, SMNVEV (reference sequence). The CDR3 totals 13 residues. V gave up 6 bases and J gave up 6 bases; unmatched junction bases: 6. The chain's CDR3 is CASRRTGQDGYTF. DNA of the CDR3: TGTGCCAGCAGGAGGACAGGGCAGGATGGCTACACCTTC.